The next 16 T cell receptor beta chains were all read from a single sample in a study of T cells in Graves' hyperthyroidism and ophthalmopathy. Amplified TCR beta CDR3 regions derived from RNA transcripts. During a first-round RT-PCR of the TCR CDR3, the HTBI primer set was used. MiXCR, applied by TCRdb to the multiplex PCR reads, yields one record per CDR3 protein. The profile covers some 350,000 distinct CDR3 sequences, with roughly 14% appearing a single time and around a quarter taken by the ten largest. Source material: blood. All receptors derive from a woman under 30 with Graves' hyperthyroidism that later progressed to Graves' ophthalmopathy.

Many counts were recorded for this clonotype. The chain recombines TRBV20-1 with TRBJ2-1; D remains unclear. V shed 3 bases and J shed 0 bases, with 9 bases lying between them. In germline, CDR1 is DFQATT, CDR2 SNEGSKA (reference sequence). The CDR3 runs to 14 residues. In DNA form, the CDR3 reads TGCAGTGCTAGTGCCGAGAGCTCCTACAATGAGCAGTTCTTC. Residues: CSASAESSYNEQFF.

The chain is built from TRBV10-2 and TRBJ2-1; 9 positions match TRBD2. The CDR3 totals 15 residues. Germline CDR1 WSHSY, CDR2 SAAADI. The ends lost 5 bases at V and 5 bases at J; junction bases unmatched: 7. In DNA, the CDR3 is TGCGCCAGCAGTCGTCCTAGCGGGATGGACAATGAGCAGTTCTTC. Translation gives CASSRPSGMDNEQFF.

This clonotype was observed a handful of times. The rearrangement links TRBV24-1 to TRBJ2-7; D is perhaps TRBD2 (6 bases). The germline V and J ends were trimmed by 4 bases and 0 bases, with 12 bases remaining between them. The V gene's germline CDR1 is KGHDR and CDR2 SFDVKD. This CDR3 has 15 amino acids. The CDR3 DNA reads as TGTGCCACCAGTGAAGGGACTCCGATCTCCTACGAGCAGTACTTC. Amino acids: CATSEGTPISYEQYF.

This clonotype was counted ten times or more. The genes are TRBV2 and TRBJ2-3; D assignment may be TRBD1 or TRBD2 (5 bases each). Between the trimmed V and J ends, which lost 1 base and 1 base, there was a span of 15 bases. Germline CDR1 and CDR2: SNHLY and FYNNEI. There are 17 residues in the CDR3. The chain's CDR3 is CASSEVPGPRGTDTQYF. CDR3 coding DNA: TGTGCCAGCAGTGAAGTTCCGGGACCCCGGGGCACAGATACGCAGTATTTT.

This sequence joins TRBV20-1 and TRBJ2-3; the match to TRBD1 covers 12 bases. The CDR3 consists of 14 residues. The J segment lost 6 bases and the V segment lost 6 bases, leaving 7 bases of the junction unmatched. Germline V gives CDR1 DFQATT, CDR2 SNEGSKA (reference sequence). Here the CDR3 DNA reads TGCAGTGCCTCCGCCGGGACAGGGGGCGATACGCAGTATTTT. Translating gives CSASAGTGGDTQYF.

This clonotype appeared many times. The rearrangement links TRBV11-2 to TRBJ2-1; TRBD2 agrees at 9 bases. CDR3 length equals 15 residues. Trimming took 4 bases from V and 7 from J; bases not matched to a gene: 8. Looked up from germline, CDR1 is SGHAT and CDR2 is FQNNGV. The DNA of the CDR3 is TGTGCCAGCAGCTCCATGGGCGGGAGGGCAAATGAGCAGTTCTTC. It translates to CASSSMGGRANEQFF.

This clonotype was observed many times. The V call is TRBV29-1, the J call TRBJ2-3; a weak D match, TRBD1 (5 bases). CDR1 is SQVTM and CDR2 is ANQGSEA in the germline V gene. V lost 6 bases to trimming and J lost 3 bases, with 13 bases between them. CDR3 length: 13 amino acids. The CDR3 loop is CSVGVKGTDTQYF. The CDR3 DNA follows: TGCAGCGTAGGGGTTAAGGGGACAGATACGCAGTATTTT.

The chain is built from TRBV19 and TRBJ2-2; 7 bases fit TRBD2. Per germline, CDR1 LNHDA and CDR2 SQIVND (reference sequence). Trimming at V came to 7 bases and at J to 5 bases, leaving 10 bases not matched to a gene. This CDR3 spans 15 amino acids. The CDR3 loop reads CASTPAGRRTGELFF. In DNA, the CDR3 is TGTGCCAGTACCCCTGCCGGGAGGAGGACCGGGGAGCTGTTTTTT.

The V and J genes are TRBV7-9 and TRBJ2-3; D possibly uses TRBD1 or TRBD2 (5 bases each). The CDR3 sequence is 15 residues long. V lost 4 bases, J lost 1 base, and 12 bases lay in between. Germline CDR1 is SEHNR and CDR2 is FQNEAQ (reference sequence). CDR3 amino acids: CASSYRDGRTDTQYF. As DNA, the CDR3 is TGTGCCAGCAGCTATCGGGACGGGCGCACAGATACGCAGTATTTT.

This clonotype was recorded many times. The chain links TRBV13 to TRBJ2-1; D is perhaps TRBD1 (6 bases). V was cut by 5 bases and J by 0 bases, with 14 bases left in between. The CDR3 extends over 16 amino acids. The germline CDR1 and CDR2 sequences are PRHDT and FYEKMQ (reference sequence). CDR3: CASSVTGQLSYNEQFF. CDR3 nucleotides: TGTGCCAGCAGCGTCACGGGACAACTCTCCTACAATGAGCAGTTCTTC.

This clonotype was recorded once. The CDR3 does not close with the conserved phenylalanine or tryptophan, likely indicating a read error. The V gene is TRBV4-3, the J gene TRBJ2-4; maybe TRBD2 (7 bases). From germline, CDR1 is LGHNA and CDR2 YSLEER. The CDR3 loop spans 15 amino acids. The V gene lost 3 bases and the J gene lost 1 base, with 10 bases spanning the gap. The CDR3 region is CASSQGGLAKNIQYL. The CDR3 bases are TGCGCCAGCAGCCAGGGGGGGCTGGCCAAAAACATTCAGTACCTC.

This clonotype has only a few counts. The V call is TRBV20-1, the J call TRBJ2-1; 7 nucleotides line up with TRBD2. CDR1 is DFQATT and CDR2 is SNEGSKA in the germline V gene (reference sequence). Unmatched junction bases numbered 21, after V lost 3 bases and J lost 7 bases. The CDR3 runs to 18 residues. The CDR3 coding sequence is TGCAGTGCTAGTGTTAATCTTGAGGGCGGGAGATTAGCTAATGAGCAGTTCTTC. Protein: CSASVNLEGGRLANEQFF.

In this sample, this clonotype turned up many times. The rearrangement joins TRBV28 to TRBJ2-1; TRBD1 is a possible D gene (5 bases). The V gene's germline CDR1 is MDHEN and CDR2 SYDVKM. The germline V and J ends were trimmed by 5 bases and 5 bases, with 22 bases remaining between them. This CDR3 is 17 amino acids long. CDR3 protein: CASSPTQRQGFHNEQFF. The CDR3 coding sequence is TGTGCCAGCAGTCCTACACAGCGCCAGGGATTCCACAATGAGCAGTTCTTC.

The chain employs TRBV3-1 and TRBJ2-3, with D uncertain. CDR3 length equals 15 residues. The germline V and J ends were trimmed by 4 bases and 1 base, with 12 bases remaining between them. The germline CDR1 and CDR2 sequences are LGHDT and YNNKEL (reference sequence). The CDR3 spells CASSLLVKGTDTQYF. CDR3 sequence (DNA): TGTGCCAGCAGCCTCTTAGTCAAGGGCACAGATACGCAGTATTTT.

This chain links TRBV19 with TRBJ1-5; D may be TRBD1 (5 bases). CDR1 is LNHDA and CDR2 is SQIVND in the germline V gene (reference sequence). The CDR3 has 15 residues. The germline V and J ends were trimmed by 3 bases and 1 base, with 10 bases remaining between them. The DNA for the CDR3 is TGTGCCAGTAGTATTGTCTGGACAAGCAATCAGCCCCAGCATTTT. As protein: CASSIVWTSNQPQHF. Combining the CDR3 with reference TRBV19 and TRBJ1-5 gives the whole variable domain DGGITQSPKYLFRKEGQNVTLSCEQNLNHDAMYWYRQDPGQGLRLIYYSQIVNDFQKGDIAEGYSVSREKKESFPLTVTSAQKNPTAFYLCASSIVWTSNQPQHFGDGTRLSIL.

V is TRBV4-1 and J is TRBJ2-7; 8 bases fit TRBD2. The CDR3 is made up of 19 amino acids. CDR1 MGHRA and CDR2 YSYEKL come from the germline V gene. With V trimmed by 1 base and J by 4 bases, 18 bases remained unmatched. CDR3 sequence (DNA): TGCGCCAGCAGCCAAGTAAAAATTGCAGCGAGCGGGAGTGGGTACGAGCAGTACTTC. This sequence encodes CASSQVKIAASGSGYEQYF.